Included here is one TCR beta chain sequence, with context. The antigen remains undetermined. It was healthy bone marrow donors who served as donors. Whereas donors were nominally healthy upon sampling, unrecorded immune exposures were probable. The data were obtained in a study of cytomegalovirus exposure and HLA in healthy donors. The study's findings and limits: The authors confirmed in vitro that three CMV-associated chains were specific for CMV antigens.

In germline, CDR1 is MGHRA, CDR2 YSYEKL. The CDR3 is made up of 15 amino acids. V lost 2 bases and J lost 0, with 8 bases in between. A multiplex PCR was run with 60 Vbeta primers and 13 Jbeta primers. Assay used: immunoSEQ multiplex PCR; TCRdb lists only in-frame clones, some missing. The table counts some 21,000 clones; around 23% lies in the top ten. Sequencing was done on a sample of PBMCs. V and J are TRBV4-1 and TRBJ1-5; no definite D call. The origin of this receptor is a man aged 60 to 75 in good health and CMV-seropositive. In DNA form, the CDR3 reads TGCGCCAGCAGCCAAAGAGGCAATAGCAATCAGCCCCAGCATTTT. Protein sequence: CASSQRGNSNQPQHF.